The next 18 T cell receptor beta chains were all read from a single sample in a study of cytomegalovirus exposure and HLA in healthy donors. The PCR was carried out with 60 Vbeta primers and 13 Jbeta primers. Assay used: immunoSEQ multiplex PCR; TCRdb lists only in-frame clones, some missing. The data show 170,000 or so clones, around 80% seen once. What was sequenced was PBMCs. Receptors originate from a woman aged 55-69 years in good health and CMV-seropositive.

The chain employs TRBV9 and TRBJ2-5, with a weak D call TRBD1 (7 bases). Trimming removed 4 bases from V and 7 bases from J, with 23 bases in between. Germline V CDR1 and CDR2: SGDLS, YYNGEE. The CDR3 extends over 16 amino acids. DNA of the CDR3: TGTGCCAGCAGCTCCACAGGGGTTACAGCCGGGGGGACCCAGTACTTC. Translating it yields CASSSTGVTAGGTQYF.

The chain employs TRBV2 and TRBJ2-5, with D hard to call. Matching the DNA end better, TRBJ2-7 makes the J call doubtful. The CDR3 contains 12 residues. Germline CDR1 reads SNHLY; CDR2 reads FYNNEI. The CDR3 loop is CASNPDTYEQYF. DNA of the CDR3: TGTGCCAGCAATCCCGACACCTACGAGCAGTACTTC.

V usage is TRBV10-3 and J usage is TRBJ1-4; 7 bases line up with TRBD1. Losses at the gene ends were 10 bases for V and 4 bases for J; bases not matched to a gene: 6. CDR3 length equals 13 residues. Germline values: CDR1 ENHRY, CDR2 SYGVKD. CDR3 loop: CATSGTVNEKLFF. CDR3 DNA sequence: TGTGCCACCTCCGGGACAGTTAATGAAAAACTGTTTTTT.

There are a few counts of this clone. The CDR3 spells CASSSLSSGNTIYF. The CDR3 nucleotides are TGTGCCAGCAGTTCCCTTAGCTCTGGAAACACCATATATTTT. The V gene is TRBV28, the J gene TRBJ1-3; D is unresolved. Germline V CDR1 and CDR2: MDHEN, SYDVKM. Between the trimmed V and J ends, which lost 4 bases and 0 bases, there was a span of 7 bases. CDR3 size: 14 residues. Full variable domain (rest looked up from reference TRBV28 and TRBJ1-3): DVKVTQSSRYLVKRTGEKVFLECVQDMDHENMFWYRQDPGLGLRLIYFSYDVKMKEKGDIPEGYSVSREKKERFSLILESASTNQTSMYLCASSSLSSGNTIYFGEGSWLTVV.

This clone has only one observation. This rearrangement joins TRBV18 to TRBJ2-7; 12 nucleotides match TRBD2. Trimming took 0 bases from V and 3 from J; bases not matched to a gene: 0. The CDR3 totals 15 residues. CDR1 and CDR2 (germline): KGHSH, LQKENI. CDR3 sequence (DNA): TGTGCCAGCTCACCACCGGGACTAGCGGGCTACGAGCAGTACTTC. It is translated as CASSPPGLAGYEQYF.

The chain uses TRBV30 and TRBJ1-2; a weak D match, TRBD1 (5 bases). The CDR3 runs 12 residues. Trimming stripped 1 base from V and 8 bases from J, with 11 bases between. Germline CDR1 and CDR2: GTSNPN and SVGIG (reference sequence). The CDR3 region has the DNA TGTGCCTGGAGTGCCGGGGGGTGGGGCTACACCTTC. Translating it yields CAWSAGGWGYTF. Together with reference TRBV30 and TRBJ1-2, the CDR3 gives the full variable domain: SQTIHQWPATLVQPVGSPLSLECTVEGTSNPNLYWYRQAAGRGLQLLFYSVGIGQISSEVPQNLSASRPQDRQFILSSKKLLLSDSGFYLCAWSAGGWGYTFGSGTRLTVV.

The rearrangement links TRBV6-6 to TRBJ2-7, with D tentatively TRBD1 (5 bases). Germline-derived CDR1 and CDR2 are MNHNY and SVGAGI (reference sequence). V was shortened by 0 bases and J by 1 base, with 13 bases between the two germline ends. The CDR3 is made up of 16 amino acids. The CDR3 nucleotides read TGTGCCAGCAGTTACTCGTTCGCAGGGAATTCCTACGAGCAGTACTTC. It is translated as CASSYSFAGNSYEQYF.

The chain links TRBV7-2 to TRBJ2-1; 8 bases align to TRBD1. The CDR3 covers 16 residues. Germline trimming cut 2 bases from V and 2 bases from J; bases unmatched to any gene: 5. The germline CDR1 and CDR2 sequences are SGHTA and FQGNSA. Written as DNA, the CDR3 is TGTGCCAGCAGCTTACACAGGGGGTACCCCTACAATGAGCAGTTCTTC. This translates into CASSLHRGYPYNEQFF.

Notes on this clone: One end of the junction varies from germline; a read error may be responsible. Different DNA sequences within this sample yield the same CDR3. CDR3 residues: CASRPDGGYTGELFF. The CDR3 DNA reads TGCGCCAGCAGACCCGACGGGGGGTACACCGGGGAGCTGTTTTTT. The V gene is TRBV6-5, the J gene TRBJ2-2; the match to TRBD2 covers 7 bases. CDR1 is MNHEY, CDR2 SVGAGI, per germline. The CDR3 is 15 amino acids.

V gene TRBV11-3 combines with J gene TRBJ1-1; tentatively, D is TRBD1 (5 bases). The CDR3 totals 12 residues. Germline CDR1 is SGHNT and CDR2 is YENEEA. Trimming pared 5 bases from V and 10 bases from J, leaving 14 bases between. Here the CDR3 reads CASSRREGRAFF. Here the CDR3 DNA reads TGTGCCAGCAGCCGCCGGGAGGGGAGAGCTTTCTTT.

This chain connects TRBV7-9 to TRBJ2-7, with 10 bases matching TRBD1. V shed 5 bases, J shed 4 bases, and the junction held 14 bases outside the gene matches. CDR1 and CDR2 from the germline V gene are SEHNR and FQNEAQ (reference sequence). The CDR3 loop spans 17 amino acids. The CDR3 region has the DNA TGTGCCAGCAGCCCCAGTAGAGACAGGGGGCAGGGGTACGAGCAGTACTTC. Translating it yields CASSPSRDRGQGYEQYF.

This chain connects TRBV25-1 to TRBJ1-1, with D uncertain. Trimming took 1 base from V and 3 from J, leaving 15 bases between them. This CDR3 comprises 16 residues. Germline-derived CDR1 and CDR2 are MGHDK and SYGVNS. CDR3 coding DNA: TGTGCCAGCAGTGAATTTTTAAGTGGGAGGGACACTGAAGCTTTCTTT. Encoded protein: CASSEFLSGRDTEAFF. Together with reference TRBV25-1 and TRBJ1-1, the CDR3 gives the full variable domain: EADIYQTPRYLVIGTGKKITLECSQTMGHDKMYWYQQDPGMELHLIHYSYGVNSTEKGDLSSESTVSRIRTEHFPLTLESARPSHTSQYLCASSEFLSGRDTEAFFGQGTRLTVV.

The J gene is TRBJ1-6, the V gene TRBV18, with D possibly being TRBD1 (6 bases). This CDR3 spans 14 amino acids. Trimming took off 2 bases at V and 10 bases at J, with 12 bases between the two ends. Germline V lookup: CDR1 KGHSH, CDR2 LQKENI. The CDR3 nucleotides read TGTGCCAGCTCACCAATCGACAGGAGCTCACCCCTCCACTTT. This gives the protein CASSPIDRSSPLHF. The complete variable domain, with remaining parts taken from reference TRBV18 and TRBJ1-6, reads NAGVMQNPRHLVRRRGQEARLRCSPMKGHSHVYWYRQLPEEGLKFMVYLQKENIIDESGMPKERFSAEFPKEGPSILRIQQVVRGDSAAYFCASSPIDRSSPLHFGNGTRLTVT.

This clone has more than one count but fewer than ten. CDR3 sequence: CASSYQSYNSPLHF. CDR3 coding DNA: TGTGCCAGCAGTTACCAGTCCTATAATTCACCCCTCCACTTT. The rearrangement uses TRBV6-5 and TRBJ1-6; D is unresolved. The V and J ends lost 2 bases and 1 base respectively, with 3 bases between them. There are 14 residues in the CDR3. Germline V gene sequence: CDR1 MNHEY, CDR2 SVGAGI.

In DNA, the CDR3 is TGTGCCACCAGCAGAGGGGTGGAGGAGACCCAGTACTTC. Translation: CATSRGVEETQYF. V is TRBV15 and J is TRBJ2-5; the D is unclear. The CDR3 consists of 13 residues. Trimming took 1 base from V and 5 from J, leaving 8 bases between them. The V gene's germline CDR1 is LNHNV and CDR2 YYDKDF (reference sequence).

The chain employs TRBV23-1 and TRBJ2-6; 7 bases agree with TRBD1. TRBV23-1 falls under the ORF class, with uncertain function. The CDR3 is 18 amino acids. V lost 0 bases, J lost 4 bases, and 9 bases stayed unmatched. The DNA for the CDR3 is TGCGCCAGCAGTCAATCGGACAGGACCCCCCCAGGGGCCAACGTCCTGACTTTC. The encoded protein is CASSQSDRTPPGANVLTF.

V is TRBV7-7 and J is TRBJ2-5; D unresolved. This CDR3 is 14 amino acids long. CDR1 and CDR2 from the germline V gene are SSHAT and FNYEAQ (reference sequence). Trimming shortened V by 5 bases and J by 7 bases, and 17 bases separated the two germline ends. CDR3 nucleotides: TGTGCCAGCAGCATCAAAGCCCAGGCAGGGACCCAGTACTTC. Translated: CASSIKAQAGTQYF.

J is TRBJ2-3 and V is TRBV30, with 8 positions matching TRBD2. Germline V lookup: CDR1 GTSNPN, CDR2 SVGIG (reference sequence). V lost 0 bases, J lost 2 bases, and 7 bases stayed unmatched. The CDR3 contains 16 residues. Here the CDR3 DNA reads TGTGCCTGGAGTGTCGGGCCTAGCGGGCTCACAGATACGCAGTATTTT. Translating gives CAWSVGPSGLTDTQYF.